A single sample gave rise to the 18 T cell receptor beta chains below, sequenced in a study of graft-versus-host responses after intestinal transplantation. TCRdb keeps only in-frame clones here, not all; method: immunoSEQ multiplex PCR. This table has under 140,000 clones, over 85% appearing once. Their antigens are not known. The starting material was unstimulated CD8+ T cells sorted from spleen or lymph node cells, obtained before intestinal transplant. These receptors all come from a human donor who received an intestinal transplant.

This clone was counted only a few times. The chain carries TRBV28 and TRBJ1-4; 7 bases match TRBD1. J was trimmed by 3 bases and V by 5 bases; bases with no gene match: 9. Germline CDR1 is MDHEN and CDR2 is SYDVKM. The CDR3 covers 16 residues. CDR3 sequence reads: CASSRRGPLANEKLFF. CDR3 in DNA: TGTGCCAGCAGTCGTAGGGGGCCTTTGGCTAATGAAAAACTGTTTTTT.

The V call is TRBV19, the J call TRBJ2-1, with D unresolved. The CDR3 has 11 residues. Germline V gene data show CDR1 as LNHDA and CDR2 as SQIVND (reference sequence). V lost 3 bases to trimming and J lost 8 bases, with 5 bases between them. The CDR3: CASSISYEQFF. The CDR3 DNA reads TGTGCCAGTAGTATTTCTTATGAGCAGTTCTTC.

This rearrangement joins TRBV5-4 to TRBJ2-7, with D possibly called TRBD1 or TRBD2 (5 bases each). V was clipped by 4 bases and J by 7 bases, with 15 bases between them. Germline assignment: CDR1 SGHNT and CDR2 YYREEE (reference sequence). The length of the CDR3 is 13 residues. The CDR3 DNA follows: TGTGCCAGCAGCGGGAGTGGGGGTAAAGAGCAGTACTTC. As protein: CASSGSGGKEQYF.

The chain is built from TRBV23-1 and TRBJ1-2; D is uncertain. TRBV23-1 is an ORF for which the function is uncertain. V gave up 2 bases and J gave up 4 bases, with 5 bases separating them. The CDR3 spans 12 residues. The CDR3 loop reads CASSQTLYGYTF. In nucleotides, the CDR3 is TGCGCCAGCAGTCAAACCCTCTATGGCTACACCTTC.

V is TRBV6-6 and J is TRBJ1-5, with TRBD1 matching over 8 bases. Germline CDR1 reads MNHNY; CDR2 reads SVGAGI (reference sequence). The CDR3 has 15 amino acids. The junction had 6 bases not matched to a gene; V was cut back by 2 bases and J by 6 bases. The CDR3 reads CASSYLTGGVQPQHF. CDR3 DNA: TGTGCCAGCAGTTACCTCACAGGGGGTGTTCAGCCCCAGCATTTT.

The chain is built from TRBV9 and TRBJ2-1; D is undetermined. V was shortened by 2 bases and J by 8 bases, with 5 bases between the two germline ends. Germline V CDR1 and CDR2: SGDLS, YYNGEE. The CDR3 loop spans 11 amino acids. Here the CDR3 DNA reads TGTGCCAGCAGCGTCGGAGATGAGCAGTTCTTC. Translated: CASSVGDEQFF.

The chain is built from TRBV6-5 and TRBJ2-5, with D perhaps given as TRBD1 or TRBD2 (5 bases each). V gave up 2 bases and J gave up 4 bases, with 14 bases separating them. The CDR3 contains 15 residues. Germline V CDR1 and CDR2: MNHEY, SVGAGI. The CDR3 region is CASSYGRAGAETQYF. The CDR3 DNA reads TGTGCCAGCAGTTACGGTCGAGCCGGGGCAGAGACCCAGTACTTC.

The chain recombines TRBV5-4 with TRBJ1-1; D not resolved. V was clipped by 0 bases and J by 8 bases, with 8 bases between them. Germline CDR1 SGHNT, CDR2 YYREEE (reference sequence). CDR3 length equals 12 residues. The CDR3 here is CASSLGPVEAFF. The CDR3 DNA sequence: TGTGCCAGCAGCTTGGGGCCTGTAGAAGCTTTCTTT.

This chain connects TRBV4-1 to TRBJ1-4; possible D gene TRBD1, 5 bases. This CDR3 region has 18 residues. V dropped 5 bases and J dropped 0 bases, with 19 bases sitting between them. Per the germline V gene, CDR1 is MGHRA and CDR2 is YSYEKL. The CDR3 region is CASSYLGRGGSTNEKLFF. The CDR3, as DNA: TGCGCCAGCAGCTACCTGGGTAGGGGAGGTTCAACTAATGAAAAACTGTTTTTT.

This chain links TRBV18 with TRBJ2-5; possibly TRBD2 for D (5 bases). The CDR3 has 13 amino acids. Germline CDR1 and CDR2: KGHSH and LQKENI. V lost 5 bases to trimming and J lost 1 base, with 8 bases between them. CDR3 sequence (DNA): TGTGCCAGCTCATCGGACTTCCAAGAGACCCAGTACTTC. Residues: CASSSDFQETQYF.

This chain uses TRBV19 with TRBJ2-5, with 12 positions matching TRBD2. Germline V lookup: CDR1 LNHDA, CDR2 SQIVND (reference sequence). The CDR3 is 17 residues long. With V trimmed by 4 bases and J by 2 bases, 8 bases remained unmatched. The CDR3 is CASSTKTSGRRQETQYF. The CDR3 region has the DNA TGTGCCAGTAGTACCAAAACTAGCGGGAGGAGGCAAGAGACCCAGTACTTC. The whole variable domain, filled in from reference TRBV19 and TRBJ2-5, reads DGGITQSPKYLFRKEGQNVTLSCEQNLNHDAMYWYRQDPGQGLRLIYYSQIVNDFQKGDIAEGYSVSREKKESFPLTVTSAQKNPTAFYLCASSTKTSGRRQETQYFGPGTRLLVL.

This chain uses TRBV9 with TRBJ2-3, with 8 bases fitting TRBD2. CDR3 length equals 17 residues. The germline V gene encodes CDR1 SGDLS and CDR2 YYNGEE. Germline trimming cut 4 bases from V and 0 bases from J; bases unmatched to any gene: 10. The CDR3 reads CASSHPAGVVSTDTQYF. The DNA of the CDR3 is TGTGCCAGCAGCCACCCAGCGGGAGTGGTAAGCACAGATACGCAGTATTTT.

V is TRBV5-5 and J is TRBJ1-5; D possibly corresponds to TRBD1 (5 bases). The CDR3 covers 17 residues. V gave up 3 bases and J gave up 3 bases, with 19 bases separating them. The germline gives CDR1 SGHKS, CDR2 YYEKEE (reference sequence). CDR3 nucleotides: TGTGCCAGCAGCTACCGGGACCCAGGCCACTTCAATCAGCCCCAGCATTTT. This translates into CASSYRDPGHFNQPQHF.

In nucleotides, the CDR3 is TGTGCCAGCAGTGCCTCCGGGGGAAACACAGATACGCAGTATTTT. Protein: CASSASGGNTDTQYF. The rearrangement joins TRBV6-1 to TRBJ2-3; tentatively, D is TRBD2 (6 bases). This CDR3 is built from 15 residues. CDR1 is MNHNS and CDR2 is SASEGT in the germline V gene. V was shortened by 4 bases and J by 2 bases, with 13 bases between the two germline ends.

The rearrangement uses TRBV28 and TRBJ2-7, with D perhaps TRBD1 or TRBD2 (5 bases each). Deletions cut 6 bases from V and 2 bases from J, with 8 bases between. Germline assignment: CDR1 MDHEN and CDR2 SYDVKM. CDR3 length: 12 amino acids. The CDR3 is CASRRDPYEQYF. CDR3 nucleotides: TGTGCCAGCAGACGGGACCCCTACGAGCAGTACTTC.

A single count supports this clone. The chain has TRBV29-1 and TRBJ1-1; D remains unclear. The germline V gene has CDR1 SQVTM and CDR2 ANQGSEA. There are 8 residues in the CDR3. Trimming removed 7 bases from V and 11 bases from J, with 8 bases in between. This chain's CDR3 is CSGRHAFF. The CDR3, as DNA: TGCAGCGGAAGGCATGCTTTCTTT. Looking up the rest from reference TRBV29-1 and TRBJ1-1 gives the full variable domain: SAVISQKPSRDICQRGTSLTIQCQVDSQVTMMFWYRQQPGQSLTLIATANQGSEATYESGFVIDKFPISRPNLTFSTLTVSNMSPEDSSIYLCSGRHAFFGQGTRLTVV.

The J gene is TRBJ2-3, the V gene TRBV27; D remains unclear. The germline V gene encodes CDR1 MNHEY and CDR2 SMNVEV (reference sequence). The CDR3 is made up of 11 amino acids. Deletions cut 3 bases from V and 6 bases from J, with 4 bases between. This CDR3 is CASSLMDTQYF. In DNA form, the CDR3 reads TGTGCCAGCAGTTTGATGGATACGCAGTATTTT.

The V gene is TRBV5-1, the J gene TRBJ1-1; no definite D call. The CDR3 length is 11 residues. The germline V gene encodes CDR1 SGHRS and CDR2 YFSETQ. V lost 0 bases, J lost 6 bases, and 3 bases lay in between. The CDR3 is CASSLGPEAFF. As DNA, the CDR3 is TGCGCCAGCAGCTTGGGTCCTGAAGCTTTCTTT.